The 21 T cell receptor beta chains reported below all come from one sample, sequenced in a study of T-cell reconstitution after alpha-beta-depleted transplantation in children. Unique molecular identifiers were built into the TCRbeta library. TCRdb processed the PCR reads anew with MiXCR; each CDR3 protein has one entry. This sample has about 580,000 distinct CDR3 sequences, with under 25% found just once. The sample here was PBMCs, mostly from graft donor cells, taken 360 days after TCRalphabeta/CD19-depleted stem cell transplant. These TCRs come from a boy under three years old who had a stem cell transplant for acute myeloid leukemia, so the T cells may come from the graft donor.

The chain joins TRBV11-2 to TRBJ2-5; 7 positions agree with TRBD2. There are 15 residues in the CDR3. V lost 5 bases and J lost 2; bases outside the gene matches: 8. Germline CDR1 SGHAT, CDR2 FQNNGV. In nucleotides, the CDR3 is TGTGCCAGCAGCCCACAAGCGGGATATCAAGAGACCCAGTACTTC. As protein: CASSPQAGYQETQYF.

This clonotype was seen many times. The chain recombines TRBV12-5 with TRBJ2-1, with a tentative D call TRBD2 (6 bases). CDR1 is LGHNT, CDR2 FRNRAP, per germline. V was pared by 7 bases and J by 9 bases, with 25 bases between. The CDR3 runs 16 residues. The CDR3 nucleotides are TGTGCTAGTGACCGAGAAGGGGACTTACCCTTTTTTGAGCAGTTCTTC. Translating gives CASDREGDLPFFEQFF.

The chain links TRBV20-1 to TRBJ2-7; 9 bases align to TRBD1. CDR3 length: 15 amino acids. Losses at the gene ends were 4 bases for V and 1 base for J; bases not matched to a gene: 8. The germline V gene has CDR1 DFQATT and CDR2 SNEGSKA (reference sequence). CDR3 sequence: CSATPGGTGSYEQYV. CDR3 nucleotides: TGCAGTGCTACCCCCGGGGGGACAGGGTCCTACGAGCAGTACGTC.

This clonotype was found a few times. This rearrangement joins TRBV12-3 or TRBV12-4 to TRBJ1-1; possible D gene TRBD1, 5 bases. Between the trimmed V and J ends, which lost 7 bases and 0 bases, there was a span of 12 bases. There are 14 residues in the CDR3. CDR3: CASNPGTMNTEAFF. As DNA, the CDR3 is TGTGCCAGCAATCCAGGGACCATGAACACTGAAGCTTTCTTT.

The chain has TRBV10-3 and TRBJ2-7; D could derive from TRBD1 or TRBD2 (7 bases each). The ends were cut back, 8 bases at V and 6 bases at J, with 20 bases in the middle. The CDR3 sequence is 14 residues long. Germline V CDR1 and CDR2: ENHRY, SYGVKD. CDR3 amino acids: CAISDSSRGGEQYF. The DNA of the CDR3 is TGTGCCATCTCAGACTCGAGCAGGGGGGGCGAGCAGTACTTC.

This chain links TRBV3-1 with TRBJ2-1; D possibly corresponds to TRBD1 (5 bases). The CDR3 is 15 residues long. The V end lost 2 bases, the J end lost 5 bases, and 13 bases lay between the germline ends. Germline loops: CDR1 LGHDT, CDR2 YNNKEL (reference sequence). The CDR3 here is CASSQRPLGDNEQFF. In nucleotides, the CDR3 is TGTGCCAGCAGCCAAAGGCCCCTAGGGGACAATGAGCAGTTCTTC.

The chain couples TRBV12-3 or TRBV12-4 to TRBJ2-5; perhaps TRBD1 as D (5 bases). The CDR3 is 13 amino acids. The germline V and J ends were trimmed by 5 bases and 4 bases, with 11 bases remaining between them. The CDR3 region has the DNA TGTGCCAGCAGTATCCGACAGTTAGAGACCCAGTACTTC. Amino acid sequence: CASSIRQLETQYF.

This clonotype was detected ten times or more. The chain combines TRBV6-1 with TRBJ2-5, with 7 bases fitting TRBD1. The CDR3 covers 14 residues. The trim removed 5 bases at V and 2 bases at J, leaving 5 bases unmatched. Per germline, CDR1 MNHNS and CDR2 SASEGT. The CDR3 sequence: CASSRRTGQETQYF. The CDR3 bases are TGTGCCAGCAGTCGCCGGACAGGTCAAGAGACCCAGTACTTC.

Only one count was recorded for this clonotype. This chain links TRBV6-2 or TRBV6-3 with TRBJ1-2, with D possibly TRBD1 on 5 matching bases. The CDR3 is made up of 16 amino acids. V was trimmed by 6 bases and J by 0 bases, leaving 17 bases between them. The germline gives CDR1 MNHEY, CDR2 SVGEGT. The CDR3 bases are TGTGCCAGCAGCCTGCGACGGGGCGATTCTAACTATGGCTACACCTTC. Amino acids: CASSLRRGDSNYGYTF.

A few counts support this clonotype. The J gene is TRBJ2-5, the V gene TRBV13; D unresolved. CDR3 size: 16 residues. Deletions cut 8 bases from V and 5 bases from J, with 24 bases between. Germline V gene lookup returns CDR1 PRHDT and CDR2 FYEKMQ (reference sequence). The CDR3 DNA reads TGTGCCAGCGCCAGCTTCGGTGGTGAGAGGTTGGAGACCCAGTACTTC. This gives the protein CASASFGGERLETQYF. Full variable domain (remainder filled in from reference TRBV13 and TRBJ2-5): AAGVIQSPRHLIKEKRETATLKCYPIPRHDTVYWYQQGPGQDPQFLISFYEKMQSDKGSIPDRFSAQQFSDYHSELNMSSLELGDSALYFCASASFGGERLETQYFGPGTRLLVL.

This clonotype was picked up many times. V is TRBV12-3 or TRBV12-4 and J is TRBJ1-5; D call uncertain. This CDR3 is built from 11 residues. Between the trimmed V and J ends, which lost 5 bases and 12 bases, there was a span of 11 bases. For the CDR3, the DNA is TGTGCCAGCAGTGCCGGTTCCCACCAGCATTTT. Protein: CASSAGSHQHF.

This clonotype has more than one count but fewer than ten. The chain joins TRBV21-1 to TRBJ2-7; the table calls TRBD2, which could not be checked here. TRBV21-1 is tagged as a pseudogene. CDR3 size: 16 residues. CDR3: CASTRGASGDGYEQYV. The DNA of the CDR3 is TGTGCCAGCACCCGTGGGGCTAGCGGCGATGGCTACGAGCAGTACGTC.

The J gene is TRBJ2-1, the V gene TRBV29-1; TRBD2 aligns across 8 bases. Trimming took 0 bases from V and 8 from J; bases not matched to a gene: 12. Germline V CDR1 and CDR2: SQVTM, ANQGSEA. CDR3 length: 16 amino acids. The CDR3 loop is CSVEERRGALLYEQFF. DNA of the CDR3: TGCAGCGTTGAAGAACGGCGGGGGGCCCTCTTGTATGAGCAGTTCTTC.

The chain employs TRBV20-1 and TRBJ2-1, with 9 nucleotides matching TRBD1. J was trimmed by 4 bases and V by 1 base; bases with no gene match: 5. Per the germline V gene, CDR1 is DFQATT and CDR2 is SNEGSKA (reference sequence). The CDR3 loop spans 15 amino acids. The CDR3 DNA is TGCAGTGCTAGAGCTAGGGACAGGGCATACAATGAGCAGTTCTTC. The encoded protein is CSARARDRAYNEQFF.

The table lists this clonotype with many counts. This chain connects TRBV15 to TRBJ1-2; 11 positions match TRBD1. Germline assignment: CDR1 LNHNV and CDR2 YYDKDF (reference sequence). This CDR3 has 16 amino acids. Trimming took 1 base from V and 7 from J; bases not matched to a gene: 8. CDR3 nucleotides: TGTGCCACCAGCAGAGGGACGGGACAGGGGGTGCTTGGCTACACCTTC. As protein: CATSRGTGQGVLGYTF.

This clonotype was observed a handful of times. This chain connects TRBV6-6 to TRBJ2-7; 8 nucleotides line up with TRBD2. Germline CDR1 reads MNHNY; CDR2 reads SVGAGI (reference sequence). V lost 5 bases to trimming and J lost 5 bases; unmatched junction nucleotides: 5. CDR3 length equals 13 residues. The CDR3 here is CASSRTSHHEQYV. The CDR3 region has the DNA TGTGCCAGCAGTCGGACTAGCCACCACGAGCAGTACGTC.

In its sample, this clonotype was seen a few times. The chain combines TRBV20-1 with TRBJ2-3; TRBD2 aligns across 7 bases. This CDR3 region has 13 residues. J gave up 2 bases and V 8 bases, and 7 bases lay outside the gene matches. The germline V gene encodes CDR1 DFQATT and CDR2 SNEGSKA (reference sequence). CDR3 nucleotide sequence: TGCAGTCCCAACGGGGGGAACACAGATACGCAGTATTTT. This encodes CSPNGGNTDTQYF.

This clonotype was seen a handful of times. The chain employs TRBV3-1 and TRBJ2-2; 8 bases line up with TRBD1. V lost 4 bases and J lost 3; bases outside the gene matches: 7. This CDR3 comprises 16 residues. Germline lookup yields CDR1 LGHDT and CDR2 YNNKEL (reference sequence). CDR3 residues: CASSPPDRAYTGELFF. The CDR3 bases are TGTGCCAGCAGCCCCCCGGACAGGGCCTACACCGGGGAGCTGTTTTTT.

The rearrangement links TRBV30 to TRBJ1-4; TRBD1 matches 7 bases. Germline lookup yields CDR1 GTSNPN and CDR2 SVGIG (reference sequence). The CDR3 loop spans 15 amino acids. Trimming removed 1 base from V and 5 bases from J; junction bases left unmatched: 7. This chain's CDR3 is CAWSGRTGGNEKLFF. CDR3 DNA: TGTGCCTGGAGTGGTCGGACAGGCGGGAATGAAAAACTGTTTTTT. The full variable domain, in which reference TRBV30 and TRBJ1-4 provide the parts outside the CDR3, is SQTIHQWPATLVQPVGSPLSLECTVEGTSNPNLYWYRQAAGRGLQLLFYSVGIGQISSEVPQNLSASRPQDRQFILSSKKLLLSDSGFYLCAWSGRTGGNEKLFFGSGTQLSVL.

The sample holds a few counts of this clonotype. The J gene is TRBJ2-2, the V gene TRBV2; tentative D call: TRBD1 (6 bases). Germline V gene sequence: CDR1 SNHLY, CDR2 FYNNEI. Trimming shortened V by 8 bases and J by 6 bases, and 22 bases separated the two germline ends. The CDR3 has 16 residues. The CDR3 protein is CASYKARDKAPGELFF. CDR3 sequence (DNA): TGTGCCAGCTATAAAGCCCGGGACAAAGCACCCGGGGAGCTGTTTTTT.

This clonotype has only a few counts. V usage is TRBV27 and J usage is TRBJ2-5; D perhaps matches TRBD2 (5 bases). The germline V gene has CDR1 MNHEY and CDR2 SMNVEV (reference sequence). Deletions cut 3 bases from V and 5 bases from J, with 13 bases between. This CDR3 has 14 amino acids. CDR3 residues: CASSLVSRGETQYF. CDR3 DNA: TGTGCCAGCAGTTTGGTATCCAGAGGGGAGACCCAGTACTTC.